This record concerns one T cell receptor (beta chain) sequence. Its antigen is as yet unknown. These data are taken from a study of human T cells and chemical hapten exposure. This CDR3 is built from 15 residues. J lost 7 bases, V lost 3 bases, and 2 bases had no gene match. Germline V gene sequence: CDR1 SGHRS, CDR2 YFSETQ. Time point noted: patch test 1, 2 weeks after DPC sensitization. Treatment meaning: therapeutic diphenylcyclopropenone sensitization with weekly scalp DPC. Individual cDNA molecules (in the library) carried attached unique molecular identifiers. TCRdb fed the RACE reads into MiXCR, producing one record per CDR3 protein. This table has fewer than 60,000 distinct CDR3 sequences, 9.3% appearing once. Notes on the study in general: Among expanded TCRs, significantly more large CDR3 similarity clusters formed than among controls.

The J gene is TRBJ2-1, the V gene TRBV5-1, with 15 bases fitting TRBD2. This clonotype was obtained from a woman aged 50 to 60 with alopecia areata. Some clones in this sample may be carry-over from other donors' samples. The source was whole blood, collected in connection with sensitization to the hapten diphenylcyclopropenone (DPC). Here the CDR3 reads CASSSGTSGRNEQFF. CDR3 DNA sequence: TGCGCCAGCAGCTCGGGGACTAGCGGGAGGAATGAGCAGTTCTTC.